Shown below are 24 T cell receptor beta chains from a single sample sequenced in a study of post-analysis software for immune sequencing data (dated by TCRdb to 2014 to 2015). Overall results and qualifications from the work: Patients showed significantly higher frequencies than controls for a few TRBV segments, among them TRBV5-6, TRBV5-1 and TRBV20-1.

Their antigen targets remain unknown. The method behind the library was PCR. The instrument was an Illumina HiSeq 2500. Unique molecular identifiers were incorporated into TCR beta cDNA libraries to reduce PCR and sequencing biases. Using fastp trimming at Q25 and MiXCR clonotype assembly, TCRdb reanalyzed the public sequencing data and kept in-frame beta chains. CDR3 protein duplicates are merged, each entry listing the most common genes and DNA. The sample table lists roughly 800,000 distinct CDR3 sequences, roughly 29% of them with a count of one. The ten largest clones represent under 0.7% of the sample. Material: blood. The receptors shown here come from a girl aged 10 to 17 with multiple sclerosis.

The rearrangement uses TRBV4-2 and TRBJ1-4; 9 bases map to TRBD1. Looked up from germline, CDR1 is LGHNA and CDR2 is YNFKEQ. Trimming cost V 3 bases and J 1 base; bases outside gene matches: 6. This CDR3 comprises 17 residues. CDR3 bases: TGTGCCAGCAGCCATGGCGGACAGGGGATAACTAATGAAAAACTGTTTTTT. Its protein is CASSHGGQGITNEKLFF.

This clonotype was recorded a few times. The V call is TRBV20-1, the J call TRBJ1-6; tentative D call: TRBD1 (5 bases). CDR3 size: 14 residues. Germline CDR1 reads DFQATT; CDR2 reads SNEGSKA (reference sequence). V was clipped by 4 bases and J by 8 bases, with 15 bases between them. The CDR3 loop reads CSATPGLPYSPLHF. Written as DNA, the CDR3 is TGCAGTGCTACTCCAGGGCTCCCCTATTCACCCCTCCACTTT.

The chain links TRBV6-5 to TRBJ1-5; no reliable D call. Trimming removed 6 bases at V and 5 bases at J, with 14 bases between. The CDR3 spans 14 residues. In germline, CDR1 is MNHEY, CDR2 SVGAGI. CDR3 protein: CASRDREDYQPQHF. CDR3 coding DNA: TGTGCCAGCAGGGATAGGGAGGATTATCAGCCCCAGCATTTT.

This clonotype was found many times. The V gene is TRBV29-1, the J gene TRBJ2-1, with D perhaps TRBD1 or TRBD2 (6 bases each). The germline gives CDR1 SQVTM, CDR2 ANQGSEA. V dropped 1 base and J dropped 7 bases, with 14 bases sitting between them. This CDR3 contains 14 residues. CDR3 in DNA: TGCAGCGTTGAAGTTGGGGGGCTCGGGAATGAGCAGTTCTTC. It yields the protein CSVEVGGLGNEQFF.

The chain carries TRBV27 and TRBJ2-4; 11 positions match TRBD2. V was clipped by 6 bases and J by 10 bases; unmatched bases: 8. The CDR3 is 14 residues long. Germline-derived CDR1 and CDR2 are MNHEY and SMNVEV (reference sequence). The CDR3 bases are TGTGCCAGCAGAGATATGGGACTAGCGGATATTCAGTACTTC. Protein: CASRDMGLADIQYF.

The V gene is TRBV6-6, the J gene TRBJ1-2; D is uncertain. V dropped 2 bases and J dropped 8 bases, with 9 bases sitting between them. Germline loops: CDR1 MNHNY, CDR2 SVGAGI (reference sequence). The CDR3 runs to 12 residues. The CDR3 sequence is CASSYVGSGYTF. For the CDR3, the DNA is TGTGCCAGCAGTTACGTCGGGTCCGGCTACACCTTC.

This clonotype was counted between two and nine times. The chain carries TRBV11-2 and TRBJ2-6, with 9 bases lining up with TRBD1. The CDR3 sequence is 19 residues long. Germline trimming cut 3 bases from V and 4 bases from J; bases unmatched to any gene: 13. Germline V gene data show CDR1 as SGHAT and CDR2 as FQNNGV. The CDR3 sequence is CASSFIPGQGFRGANVLTF. The CDR3, as DNA: TGTGCCAGCAGCTTTATTCCTGGACAGGGGTTTCGAGGGGCCAACGTCCTGACTTTC.

The chain links TRBV7-2 to TRBJ2-5; D unresolved. Germline lookup yields CDR1 SGHTA and CDR2 FQGNSA. CDR3 length: 14 residues. Trimming took off 1 base at V and 1 base at J, with 7 bases between the two ends. CDR3 sequence reads: CASSLEWAQETQYF. CDR3 coding DNA: TGTGCCAGCAGCTTAGAGTGGGCCCAAGAGACCCAGTACTTC.

This rearrangement joins TRBV7-9 to TRBJ2-3, with D possibly called TRBD1 or TRBD2 (5 bases each). CDR3 length: 13 amino acids. V was pared by 7 bases and J by 5 bases, with 13 bases between. The germline V gene has CDR1 SEHNR and CDR2 FQNEAQ (reference sequence). The CDR3, as DNA: TGTGCCAGCATCAACTTTGGGGGAGATACGCAGTATTTT. Residues: CASINFGGDTQYF.

A few counts support this clonotype. In DNA, the CDR3 is TGTGCCATCAGTGAGTCCTTTAGGACAGGGGGCACTGAAGCTTTCTTT. This gives the protein CAISESFRTGGTEAFF. This sequence joins TRBV10-3 and TRBJ1-1; TRBD1 aligns across 10 bases. The CDR3 contains 16 residues. The germline CDR1 and CDR2 sequences are ENHRY and SYGVKD. The V segment lost 0 bases and the J segment 4 bases; nucleotides outside the gene matches: 5.

The gene calls are TRBV4-3 and TRBJ2-5; 7 positions match TRBD2. V gave up 1 base and J gave up 4 bases; unmatched junction bases: 12. The CDR3 loop spans 17 amino acids. The germline gives CDR1 LGHNA, CDR2 YSLEER. As DNA, the CDR3 is TGCGCCAGCAGCCAAGGAGCCCAGCCGGGAGGCAGAGAGACCCAGTACTTC. It yields the protein CASSQGAQPGGRETQYF.

The chain employs TRBV28 and TRBJ2-7; the D gene is possibly TRBD1 (6 bases). Germline V gives CDR1 MDHEN, CDR2 SYDVKM. CDR3 length equals 13 residues. V dropped 5 bases and J dropped 3 bases, with 11 bases sitting between them. CDR3 in amino acids: CASSPPTGYEQYF. In nucleotides, the CDR3 is TGTGCCAGCAGTCCACCGACAGGCTACGAGCAGTACTTC.

This clonotype was detected a few times. This chain uses TRBV11-2 with TRBJ2-3; D is undetermined. The germline gives CDR1 SGHAT, CDR2 FQNNGV. CDR3 length: 17 residues. Trimming removed 2 bases at V and 1 base at J, with 16 bases between. In nucleotides, the CDR3 is TGTGCCAGCAGCTTACTGGGCCGGTCTCGGGGCACAGATACGCAGTATTTT. This codes for CASSLLGRSRGTDTQYF. Using reference TRBV11-2 and TRBJ2-3 for the parts outside the CDR3, the full variable domain is EAGVAQSPRYKIIEKRQSVAFWCNPISGHATLYWYQQILGQGPKLLIQFQNNGVVDDSQLPKDRFSAERLKGVDSTLKIQPAKLEDSAVYLCASSLLGRSRGTDTQYFGPGTRLTVL.

This clonotype was counted between two and nine times. The rearrangement links TRBV7-9 to TRBJ2-2; the match to TRBD1 covers 7 bases. V was pared by 4 bases and J by 0 bases, with 5 bases of the junction left unmatched. CDR1 is SEHNR and CDR2 is FQNEAQ in the germline V gene (reference sequence). The CDR3 sequence is 16 residues long. CDR3 amino acids: CASSSTDRANTGELFF. The CDR3 nucleotides are TGTGCCAGCAGCTCTACCGACAGGGCGAACACCGGGGAGCTGTTTTTT. Full variable domain (outside the CDR3, taken from reference TRBV7-9 and TRBJ2-2): DTGVSQNPRHKITKRGQNVTFRCDPISEHNRLYWYRQTLGQGPEFLTYFQNEAQLEKSRLLSDRFSAERPKGSFSTLEIQRTEQGDSAMYLCASSSTDRANTGELFFGEGSRLTVL.

This clonotype has more than one count but fewer than ten. This chain connects TRBV12-3 or TRBV12-4 to TRBJ1-1; D gene uncertain. Trimming shortened V by 3 bases and J by 1 base, and 9 bases separated the two germline ends. The CDR3 sequence is 14 residues long. The CDR3 coding sequence is TGTGCCAGCAGTTTCTTGGGAGGGAACACTGAAGCTTTCTTT. This sequence encodes CASSFLGGNTEAFF.

The V gene is TRBV9, the J gene TRBJ2-1; D gene uncertain. CDR3 length: 15 amino acids. CDR1 and CDR2 from the germline V gene are SGDLS and YYNGEE. The V end lost 1 base, the J end lost 6 bases, and 14 bases lay between the germline ends. The CDR3 DNA is TGTGCCAGCAGCGTACAGTCGGGTTGGGGCAATGAGCAGTTCTTC. This encodes CASSVQSGWGNEQFF.

The V and J genes are TRBV11-2 and TRBJ1-6; D is ambiguous. The CDR3 spans 14 residues. In germline, CDR1 is SGHAT, CDR2 FQNNGV. The V end lost 0 bases, the J end lost 9 bases, and 9 bases lay between the germline ends. The CDR3 bases are TGTGCCAGCAGCTTAGATCGCCGGAGTTCACCCCTCCACTTT. It specifies CASSLDRRSSPLHF.

This chain uses TRBV20-1 with TRBJ2-2; 8 positions agree with TRBD2. The germline gives CDR1 DFQATT, CDR2 SNEGSKA (reference sequence). This CDR3 has 15 residues. Trimming at V came to 4 bases and at J to 4 bases, leaving 8 bases not matched to a gene. Written as DNA, the CDR3 is TGCAGTGCTACCCTTTCCGGGACTAGCACCGGGGAGCTGTTTTTT. Translated: CSATLSGTSTGELFF.

V and J are TRBV20-1 and TRBJ2-5; D may be TRBD2 (6 bases). The CDR3 runs to 12 residues. V was trimmed by 6 bases and J by 4 bases, leaving 12 bases between them. CDR1 and CDR2 from the germline V gene are DFQATT and SNEGSKA (reference sequence). This CDR3 reads CSAIVGGETQYF. CDR3 nucleotide sequence: TGCAGTGCGATAGTCGGGGGAGAGACCCAGTACTTC.

This clonotype has a handful of counts. This chain links TRBV4-1 with TRBJ2-1, with 11 bases fitting TRBD1. The CDR3 contains 18 residues. Unmatched junction bases numbered 13, after V lost 4 bases and J lost 5 bases. Germline CDR1 reads MGHRA; CDR2 reads YSYEKL. CDR3 in amino acids: CASSRLPVGTGGHNEQFF. The CDR3 DNA sequence: TGCGCCAGCAGCCGGCTTCCCGTGGGGACAGGGGGTCACAATGAGCAGTTCTTC.

The chain has TRBV27 and TRBJ2-7; tentative D call: TRBD1 (6 bases). The germline V and J ends were trimmed by 6 bases and 3 bases, with 12 bases remaining between them. The CDR3 totals 13 residues. Germline CDR1 MNHEY, CDR2 SMNVEV (reference sequence). The CDR3 region has the DNA TGTGCCAGCAGGCCCGGACAGCACTACGAGCAGTACTTC. This encodes CASRPGQHYEQYF.

This clonotype was detected only a few times. The V call is TRBV18, the J call TRBJ2-1; the D is unclear. Trimming removed 3 bases at V and 7 bases at J, with 16 bases between. CDR1 is KGHSH and CDR2 is LQKENI in the germline V gene. CDR3 length equals 15 residues. The CDR3 sequence is CASSPTPDHINEQFF. The CDR3 region has the DNA TGTGCCAGCTCACCCACTCCGGACCACATAAATGAGCAGTTCTTC.

This clonotype came up a few times. The chain joins TRBV7-9 to TRBJ2-1; 9 nucleotides agree with TRBD2. This CDR3 comprises 14 residues. The germline V gene encodes CDR1 SEHNR and CDR2 FQNEAQ (reference sequence). The V gene end was trimmed by 5 bases and the J gene end by 5 bases; junction bases not matched to a gene: 4. CDR3 in amino acids: CASSRLAAHNEQFF. DNA for the CDR3: TGTGCCAGCAGCAGACTAGCGGCGCACAATGAGCAGTTCTTC. Full variable domain (missing parts from reference TRBV7-9 and TRBJ2-1): DTGVSQNPRHKITKRGQNVTFRCDPISEHNRLYWYRQTLGQGPEFLTYFQNEAQLEKSRLLSDRFSAERPKGSFSTLEIQRTEQGDSAMYLCASSRLAAHNEQFFGPGTRLTVL.

The rearrangement links TRBV20-1 to TRBJ2-1; 10 positions agree with TRBD1. Germline V CDR1 and CDR2: DFQATT, SNEGSKA (reference sequence). V was clipped by 2 bases and J by 9 bases; unmatched bases: 10. The CDR3 is 15 amino acids. The CDR3 DNA reads TGCAGTGCTAGACCGGGACAGGGGACGGTTGGTGAGCAGTTCTTC. Translating gives CSARPGQGTVGEQFF.